A selection of T cell receptor beta chains follows, all from one sample in a study of control samples from healthy donors and cancer patients. Profiled with immunoSEQ multiplex PCR; TCRdb holds only in-frame clones, not every one. The data show around 150,000 clones, around 90% seen once. The sample was blood. These receptors were collected from a man aged 30-40 years in good health. Each CDR3 is given with its conserved first and last residue. The D gene is left open where the match is weak. Not all rows give a size; the values are once, few, many and, for expanded clones, a class.

>14|TRBJ2-1|.|TRBV6-5|.
TGTGCCAGCAACCTAGCGTTTTCCTACAATGAGCAGTTCTTC
CASNLAFSYNEQFF
>14|TRBJ1-2|.|TRBV10-3|.
TGTGCCATCAGGGGTGATCAGGGAGGGAGCGGCTACACCTTC
CAIRGDQGGSGYTF
>13|TRBJ1-6|once|TRBV6-6|.
TGTGCCAGCAGTTACGTAGGGGATTCACCCCTCCACTTT
CASSYVGDSPLHF
>15|TRBJ2-5|.|TRBV13|TRBD2
TGTGCCAGCAGCTCAGCGGGAGGGGGGGCGGAGACCCAGTACTTC
CASSSAGGGAETQYF
>14|TRBJ1-6|once|TRBV19|.
TGTGCCAGTAGTAGACCCGGGACTCGGGTACTCCTCCACTTT
CASSRPGTRVLLHF
>15|TRBJ2-1|once|TRBV5-4|.
TGTGCCAGCAGTTCCGGGGGCGGGAGAGTCAATGAGCAGTTCTTC
CASSSGGGRVNEQFF
>15|TRBJ1-4|.|TRBV5-5|TRBD1
TGTGCCAGCAGCGACGACAGGGGGCTGAATGAAAAACTGTTTTTT
CASSDDRGLNEKLFF
>14|TRBJ2-1|once|TRBV29-1|TRBD1
TGCAGCGTTGCGGGGACAGGGGCCTACAATGAGCAGTTCTTC
CSVAGTGAYNEQFF
>17|TRBJ2-6|.|TRBV6-6|.
TGTGCCAGCAGCCGAGGTAGCTGGGACTCTGGGGCCAACGTCCTGACTTTC
CASSRGSWDSGANVLTF
>14|TRBJ1-2|.|TRBV19|.
TGTGCCAGTAGTTCTAGCCAGGGGATGAATGGCTACACCTTC
CASSSSQGMNGYTF
>14|TRBJ2-1|.|TRBV5-8|.
TGTGCCAGCAGCTTACCCGGGAGATACAATGAGCAGTTCTTC
CASSLPGRYNEQFF
>14|TRBJ2-7|.|TRBV19|TRBD2
TGTGCCACCGACCGACTAGCGGGGGGGACCGAGCAGTACTTC
CATDRLAGGTEQYF
>17|TRBJ2-7|once|TRBV7-9|TRBD2
TGTGCCAGCAGCTCCGGGGTGGCTAGCGGGAGCTCCTACGAGCAGTACTTC
CASSSGVASGSSYEQYF
>12|TRBJ1-2|.|TRBV2|.
TGTGCCAGCAGTGAAACGGGCTATGGCTACACCTTC
CASSETGYGYTF
>16|TRBJ2-3|.|TRBV5-4|TRBD2
TGTGCCAGCACCCTTAAGACTAGCGGTTACACAGATACGCAGTATTTT
CASTLKTSGYTDTQYF
>13|TRBJ2-7|.|TRBV5-1|.
TGCGCCAGCAGCCCGGGACCATACCCCGAGCAGTACTTC
CASSPGPYPEQYF
>13|TRBJ1-5|few|TRBV19|TRBD1
TGTGCCAGTAGCGACAGGGTCAATCAGCCCCAGCATTTT
CASSDRVNQPQHF
>16|TRBJ2-2|.|TRBV6-5|TRBD1
TGTGCCAGCAGTTATGTAGGGACAGGGAACACCGGGGAGCTGTTTTTT
CASSYVGTGNTGELFF
>17|TRBJ2-5|.|TRBV5-1|TRBD2
TGCGCCAGCAGCTTCTATACTAGCGGGGGAACACAAGAGACCCAGTACTTC
CASSFYTSGGTQETQYF
>11|TRBJ2-7|.|TRBV15|.
TGTGCCACCAGCGGAAGGGGCGAGCAGTACTTC
CATSGRGEQYF
>16|TRBJ2-5|.|TRBV27|TRBD1
TGTGCCAGCAGTCTGAGAGGACAGGGCCTTCGGGAGACCCAGTACTTC
CASSLRGQGLRETQYF
>20|TRBJ2-2|.|TRBV21-1|.
TGTGCCAGCAGCAAAGCGGAGGTCCGGGGACTAGCGGTGAACACCGGGGAGCTGTTTTTT
CASSKAEVRGLAVNTGELFF
>12|TRBJ1-2|.|TRBV29-1|.
TGCAGCGCCGCCCCGACAGGCCATGGCTACACCTTC
CSAAPTGHGYTF
>11|TRBJ2-7|.|TRBV29-1|.
TGCAGCGTTCGTATGGCCCACGAGCAGTACTTC
CSVRMAHEQYF
>13|TRBJ1-6|few|TRBV19|TRBD1
TGTGCCAGTACCGACAGGGTGGAATCACCCCTCCACTTT
CASTDRVESPLHF
>14|TRBJ1-5|once|TRBV7-8|.
TGTGCCAGCAGCTTAGGCCAGTTTAATCAGCCCCAGCATTTT
CASSLGQFNQPQHF